A single sample is the source of the 20 T cell receptor beta chains below, sequenced in a study of blood T cell repertoires in COVID-19. Repertoires were generated with immunoSEQ multiplex PCR, while TCRdb's copy carries only in-frame clones and drops some. The sample holds 200,000 to 250,000 clones, roughly 85% seen once. Specimen: PBMCs or T cells enriched from blood (not recorded which). These receptors were obtained from a woman in her thirties or forties with acute COVID-19.

The rearrangement uses TRBV12-5 and TRBJ2-3; 16 nucleotides match TRBD2. CDR3 length: 21 residues. V lost 3 bases and J lost 4; bases outside the gene matches: 16. CDR1 and CDR2 from the germline V gene are LGHNT and FRNRAP. CDR3 sequence reads: CASGLHTGTSGRAVVADTQYF. DNA of the CDR3: TGTGCTAGTGGTTTACATACCGGGACTAGCGGGAGGGCCGTGGTGGCAGATACGCAGTATTTT.

This clone was counted a few times. CDR3: CASSLAGTSVTYEQYF. The CDR3 bases are TGTGCCAGCAGCTTAGCGGGGACTAGCGTTACCTACGAGCAGTACTTC. This chain links TRBV7-2 with TRBJ2-7; 10 nucleotides match TRBD2. The CDR3 has 16 residues. The J segment lost 2 bases and the V segment lost 0 bases, leaving 4 bases of the junction unmatched. In germline, CDR1 is SGHTA, CDR2 FQGNSA.

The CDR3 sequence: CASSLPGFQETQYF. The CDR3, as DNA: TGTGCCAGCAGCCTGCCGGGATTCCAAGAGACCCAGTACTTC. The chain couples TRBV3-1 (or the pseudogene TRBV3-2) to TRBJ2-5, with D tentatively TRBD2 (5 bases). The CDR3 contains 14 residues. V lost 4 bases to trimming and J lost 1 base, with 10 bases between them. Germline-derived CDR1 and CDR2 are LGHDT and YNNKEL (reference sequence).

In this sample, this clone turned up a few times. The chain couples TRBV19 to TRBJ2-3; 8 bases match TRBD2. The CDR3 contains 14 residues. The junction had 4 bases not matched to a gene; V was cut back by 7 bases and J by 1 base. The V gene's germline CDR1 is LNHDA and CDR2 SQIVND (reference sequence). This CDR3 reads CASTGREGTDTQYF. The CDR3 nucleotides read TGTGCCAGTACAGGGCGGGAGGGCACAGATACGCAGTATTTT.

This chain joins TRBV30 and TRBJ2-1, with 9 bases identical to TRBD2. V was pared by 1 base and J by 8 bases, with 9 bases of the junction left unmatched. Germline CDR1 GTSNPN, CDR2 SVGIG (reference sequence). There are 15 residues in the CDR3. The CDR3 sequence is CAWSGAGGSFHEQFF. As DNA, the CDR3 is TGTGCCTGGAGTGGAGCGGGAGGATCCTTTCATGAGCAGTTCTTC.

The genes are TRBV11-3 and TRBJ2-3; the match to TRBD2 covers 7 bases. The CDR3 is 16 amino acids. Germline V gene lookup returns CDR1 SGHNT and CDR2 YENEEA. The ends lost 5 bases at V and 0 bases at J; junction bases unmatched: 8. This chain's CDR3 is CASSLGGGRSTDTQYF. The CDR3 DNA follows: TGTGCCAGCAGCCTTGGGGGGGGGAGAAGCACAGATACGCAGTATTTT.

This clone was recorded only once. The chain has TRBV6-2 or TRBV6-3 and TRBJ2-7; no firm D call. CDR1 MNHEY and CDR2 SVGEGT come from the germline V gene. The length of the CDR3 is 14 residues. V was clipped by 7 bases and J by 1 base, with 14 bases between them. CDR3 sequence: CASTPQTPSYEQYF. In DNA, the CDR3 is TGTGCCAGCACCCCCCAAACTCCTTCCTACGAGCAGTACTTC.

This clone was seen just once. This sequence joins TRBV11-2 and TRBJ2-7, with 9 bases lining up with TRBD1. Germline assignment: CDR1 SGHAT and CDR2 FQNNGV. Trimming removed 3 bases from V and 3 bases from J; junction bases left unmatched: 3. This CDR3 comprises 14 residues. In DNA, the CDR3 is TGTGCCAGCAGCTTCGGACAGGGGAGCTACGAGCAGTACTTC. As protein: CASSFGQGSYEQYF.

This clone was seen a few times. This rearrangement joins TRBV24-1 to TRBJ1-2; 10 positions match TRBD1. The junction had 9 bases not matched to a gene; V was cut back by 4 bases and J by 8 bases. The CDR3 covers 15 residues. The V gene's germline CDR1 is KGHDR and CDR2 SFDVKD. CDR3 sequence reads: CATSDQTGGAWGYTF. Written as DNA, the CDR3 is TGTGCCACCAGTGACCAGACAGGGGGCGCGTGGGGCTACACCTTC.

About this clone: Other nucleotide sequences from this sample produce the same CDR3. The CDR3 spells CASSLSRNQPQHF. CDR3 sequence (DNA): TGTGCCAGCAGTTTAAGCCGAAATCAGCCCCAGCATTTT. The genes are TRBV27 and TRBJ1-5; D is ambiguous. Germline V gene data show CDR1 as MNHEY and CDR2 as SMNVEV (reference sequence). The CDR3 extends over 13 amino acids. Trimming removed 2 bases from V and 4 bases from J, with 6 bases in between.

The chain links TRBV5-6 to TRBJ2-1; possibly TRBD2 for D (6 bases). V lost 2 bases and J 0 bases, leaving 15 bases between the germline ends. CDR3 size: 17 residues. Germline V lookup: CDR1 SGHDT, CDR2 YYEEEE. Here the CDR3 DNA reads TGTGCCAGCAGCTTTAGGGGACTCAGGAGCTCCTACAATGAGCAGTTCTTC. Translation gives CASSFRGLRSSYNEQFF. Full variable domain (remainder filled in from reference TRBV5-6 and TRBJ2-1): DAGVTQSPTHLIKTRGQQVTLRCSPKSGHDTVSWYQQALGQGPQFIFQYYEEEERQRGNFPDRFSGHQFPNYSSELNVNALLLGDSALYLCASSFRGLRSSYNEQFFGPGTRLTVL.

The V gene is TRBV5-5, the J gene TRBJ2-7, with 8 nucleotides matching TRBD1. Germline V CDR1 and CDR2: SGHKS, YYEKEE (reference sequence). This CDR3 spans 13 amino acids. The V gene end was trimmed by 4 bases and the J gene end by 10 bases; junction bases not matched to a gene: 10. The CDR3 sequence is CASSLTQGARQYF. The CDR3 coding sequence is TGTGCCAGCAGCCTGACGCAGGGGGCGCGTCAGTACTTC.

The V and J genes are TRBV11-1 and TRBJ2-1; D possibly corresponds to TRBD2 (6 bases). The CDR3 is 15 residues long. CDR1 and CDR2 (germline): SGHAT, FQDESV (reference sequence). The V gene lost 3 bases and the J gene lost 0 bases, with 9 bases spanning the gap. The CDR3 coding sequence is TGTGCCAGCAGCTTTGCGGGGAGCTCCTACAATGAGCAGTTCTTC. Translated, it gives CASSFAGSSYNEQFF.

The rearrangement joins TRBV12-5 to TRBJ1-6; D is undetermined. This CDR3 has 10 amino acids. CDR1 and CDR2 from the germline V gene are LGHNT and FRNRAP. The CDR3 sequence is CQQKNSPLHF. In DNA form, the CDR3 reads TGTCAACAGAAAAATTCACCCCTCCACTTT.

The rearrangement joins TRBV28 to TRBJ2-7, with TRBD1 matching 8 bases. After removal of 6 bases from V and 5 bases from J, the junction contained 9 bases not matched to a gene. CDR1 and CDR2 (germline): MDHEN, SYDVKM. The CDR3 runs to 14 residues. CDR3 nucleotides: TGTGCCAGCAGACCAGGGGGCCCAACCCACGAGCAGTACTTC. Its translation: CASRPGGPTHEQYF. Full variable domain (remainder filled in from reference TRBV28 and TRBJ2-7): DVKVTQSSRYLVKRTGEKVFLECVQDMDHENMFWYRQDPGLGLRLIYFSYDVKMKEKGDIPEGYSVSREKKERFSLILESASTNQTSMYLCASRPGGPTHEQYFGPGTRLTVT.

The gene calls are TRBV2 and TRBJ1-1; 8 positions match TRBD1. V lost 3 bases, J lost 5 bases, and 11 bases stayed unmatched. CDR3 size: 16 residues. Germline V gives CDR1 SNHLY, CDR2 FYNNEI. The CDR3 is CASSDSVTGEITEAFF. In DNA form, the CDR3 reads TGTGCCAGCAGTGATTCAGTGACAGGGGAAATTACTGAAGCTTTCTTT.

This clone was seen ten or more times. This chain connects TRBV3-1 (or the pseudogene TRBV3-2) to TRBJ2-5, with TRBD1 matching over 9 bases. The V and J ends lost 0 bases and 5 bases, in that order; junction bases with no gene match: 7. The CDR3 has 16 amino acids. The germline V gene encodes CDR1 LGHDT and CDR2 YNNKEL (reference sequence). In DNA form, the CDR3 reads TGTGCCAGCAGCCAAGATAGAGGACAGGGGTGGGAGACCCAGTACTTC. Amino acid sequence: CASSQDRGQGWETQYF.

This chain uses TRBV28 with TRBJ1-1, with TRBD1 matching over 11 bases. This CDR3 region has 15 residues. The V gene end was trimmed by 6 bases and the J gene end by 5 bases; junction bases not matched to a gene: 8. From germline, CDR1 is MDHEN and CDR2 SYDVKM. The CDR3 coding sequence is TGTGCCAGCAGCCGGACAGGGGGCAGGAGGACTGAAGCTTTCTTT. The encoded protein is CASSRTGGRRTEAFF.

The rearrangement joins TRBV5-8 to TRBJ2-1, with 7 bases that match TRBD2. The CDR3 runs to 15 residues. Germline CDR1 SGHTS, CDR2 YDEGEE. J gave up 10 bases and V 3 bases, and 13 bases lay outside the gene matches. The CDR3 loop is CASSSTAGPNREQFF. CDR3 sequence (DNA): TGTGCCAGCAGCTCAACAGCGGGACCCAACCGGGAGCAGTTCTTC.

This chain uses TRBV9 with TRBJ1-6; no reliable D call. The CDR3 is made up of 14 amino acids. Trimming shortened V by 1 base and J by 8 bases, and 10 bases separated the two germline ends. CDR1 and CDR2 (germline): SGDLS, YYNGEE. CDR3 in DNA: TGTGCCAGCAGCGTATATAACCAGGATTCACCCCTCCACTTT. It is translated as CASSVYNQDSPLHF.